The rows below give T cell receptor beta chains drawn from one sample of a study of OX40 agonist ivuxolimab in advanced cancers. TCRdb's table, derived via immunoSEQ multiplex PCR, lists solely in-frame clones and lacks some. The sample lists tens of thousands of clones; around 87% were seen once. The specimen was CD4+ or CD8+ T cells sorted from blood, collected in a trial of the OX40 agonist ivuxolimab. The receptors were sampled from an adult with an advanced solid tumor such as melanoma, head and neck, liver or kidney cancer. Each CDR3 is given with its conserved first and last residue. The D gene is left open where the match is weak. Some rows mark clone size as missing; the rest say once, few, many or name a class of expanded clone.

TRBV6-1,-,TRBJ1-4,-,13,TGTGCCAGCACTCCTCGGGCTCGGGAAAAACTGTTTTTT,CASTPRAREKLFF
TRBV5-1,-,TRBJ1-5,-,14,TGCGCCAGCAGCTTGGTAGGGGGCAATCAGCCCCAGCATTTT,CASSLVGGNQPQHF
TRBV5-1,-,TRBJ2-3,-,15,TGCGCCAGCAGCTTCACTCCCGGCAGCACAGATACGCAGTATTTT,CASSFTPGSTDTQYF
TRBV4-1,-,TRBJ2-7,-,14,TGCGCCAGCAGCCTAGCAGCCAGCTCCTACGAGCAGTACTTC,CASSLAASSYEQYF
TRBV4-3,-,TRBJ1-2,-,15,TGCGCCAGCAGCCAAGGACACAACCTATTGGGTGGCTACACCTTC,CASSQGHNLLGGYTF
TRBV2,TRBD1,TRBJ1-1,-,15,TGTGCCAGCAGTGTCTTCCAGGGGGCTAACACTGAAGCTTTCTTT,CASSVFQGANTEAFF
TRBV5-4,TRBD2,TRBJ2-3,-,15,TGTGCCAGCAGCTTGGGGGGACTAGCGGGAGATACGCAGTATTTT,CASSLGGLAGDTQYF
TRBV7-6,TRBD1,TRBJ2-3,-,17,TGTGCCAGCAGCTTAGTCGGGGGAGGACAGGGGGCAGATACGCAGTATTTT,CASSLVGGGQGADTQYF
TRBV6-1,-,TRBJ2-7,once,13,TGTGCCAGCATAGCTAGCGCGAGTTCGAAGCAGTACTTC,CASIASASSKQYF
TRBV6-4,TRBD1,TRBJ1-2,-,14,TGTGCCAGCACCCCTGAGGCAGGGGGCTATGGCTACACCTTC,CASTPEAGGYGYTF
TRBV2,-,TRBJ1-1,medium-sized,12,TGTGCCAGCAGTGTTTCGAACACTGAAGCTTTCTTT,CASSVSNTEAFF
TRBV13,-,TRBJ2-5,few,14,TGTGCCAGCAGCTCACCGATGGGGAAAGAGACCCAGTACTTC,CASSSPMGKETQYF
TRBV7-8,TRBD1,TRBJ1-5,-,20,TGTGCCAGCAGCTTAGTCTCTTTTCCGGACTCGGTGACAGGGGCTAAGCCCCAGCATTTT,CASSLVSFPDSVTGAKPQHF